The 27 T cell receptor beta chains given below trace back to one sample, sequenced in a study of siplizumab effects on memory and regulatory T cells. The assay was immunoSEQ multiplex PCR, and TCRdb's table has in-frame clones only and misses some. The sample gives some 120,000 clones, 93% of which show up once; around 0.15% is in the top ten. Specimen: non-Treg CD4+ T cells sorted from blood. The receptors shown here come from a human donor in good health.

V and J are TRBV19 and TRBJ2-7, with D tentatively TRBD1 or TRBD2 (5 bases each). The CDR3 runs 14 residues. The germline gives CDR1 LNHDA, CDR2 SQIVND (reference sequence). Trimming cost V 7 bases and J 9 bases, with 22 bases left between them. In nucleotides, the CDR3 is TGTGCCAGTAACGAACGGGACGGGCGCACGGGGCAGTACTTC. Protein: CASNERDGRTGQYF.

CDR3 nucleotides: TGCGCCAGCAGCTCGACAGGTTCCCTTAATGAAAAACTGTTTTTT. Translation gives CASSSTGSLNEKLFF. The chain employs TRBV4-1 and TRBJ1-4; a possible D gene is TRBD1 (6 bases). The ends were cut back, 5 bases at V and 4 bases at J, with 14 bases in the middle. Per the germline V gene, CDR1 is MGHRA and CDR2 is YSYEKL. The CDR3 length is 15 residues.

The CDR3 region has the DNA TGTGCCAGTAGTATAGCGTCTAGCGGGGCCTACGAGCAGTACTTC. Protein: CASSIASSGAYEQYF. This chain connects TRBV19 to TRBJ2-7; 9 bases fit TRBD2. CDR3 length equals 15 residues. The V segment lost 1 base and the J segment 2 bases; nucleotides outside the gene matches: 3. The V gene's germline CDR1 is LNHDA and CDR2 SQIVND (reference sequence).

The CDR3, as DNA: TGTGCCAGCAGTTTCTACCGGGACAGGGGGAACGAGCAGTACTTC. Protein sequence: CASSFYRDRGNEQYF. The chain employs TRBV6-5 and TRBJ2-7; 11 nucleotides align to TRBD1. Per the germline V gene, CDR1 is MNHEY and CDR2 is SVGAGI. V lost 4 bases and J lost 5; bases outside the gene matches: 7. The CDR3 is 15 residues long.

This chain uses TRBV19 with TRBJ2-3, with 7 bases fitting TRBD2. After removal of 3 bases from V and 1 base from J, the junction contained 4 bases not matched to a gene. The CDR3 runs to 15 residues. Germline CDR1 LNHDA, CDR2 SQIVND (reference sequence). The CDR3 is CASSIRGVGTDTQYF. The CDR3 coding sequence is TGTGCCAGTAGTATCCGGGGGGTGGGCACAGATACGCAGTATTTT.

The chain recombines TRBV6-6 with TRBJ1-1; the match to TRBD1 covers 8 bases. CDR1 and CDR2 from the germline V gene are MNHNY and SVGAGI (reference sequence). The ends lost 5 bases at V and 1 base at J; junction bases unmatched: 9. The CDR3 consists of 16 residues. The CDR3 DNA follows: TGTGCCAGCAGTACTTACCGGACAGGGCAGAACACTGAAGCTTTCTTT. The encoded protein is CASSTYRTGQNTEAFF.

J is TRBJ2-3 and V is TRBV4-3; TRBD1 is a possible D gene (6 bases). The CDR3 is made up of 16 amino acids. Germline assignment: CDR1 LGHNA and CDR2 YSLEER. V dropped 0 bases and J dropped 1 base, with 11 bases sitting between them. CDR3 in amino acids: CASSQDLDRRTDTQYF. CDR3 coding DNA: TGCGCCAGCAGCCAAGATCTAGACAGGCGCACAGATACGCAGTATTTT.

The genes are TRBV18 and TRBJ2-2; 7 bases map to TRBD1. V lost 3 bases and J lost 4; bases outside the gene matches: 8. Germline V CDR1 and CDR2: KGHSH, LQKENI. The CDR3 has 16 amino acids. The CDR3 spells CASSPSSTGRTGELFF. The DNA of the CDR3 is TGTGCCAGCTCACCTTCCTCGACAGGGCGCACCGGGGAGCTGTTTTTT.

Written as DNA, the CDR3 is TGCGCCAGCAGCCAAGGGTTGACAGGAGCAAGGGCTGAAGCTTTCTTT. It yields the protein CASSQGLTGARAEAFF. The V call is TRBV4-3, the J call TRBJ1-1, with a tentative D call TRBD1 (6 bases). Trimming pared 1 base from V and 6 bases from J, leaving 18 bases between. The germline gives CDR1 LGHNA, CDR2 YSLEER. The CDR3 spans 16 residues.

The chain recombines TRBV6-5 with TRBJ1-2, with D hard to call. Trimming pared 0 bases from V and 2 bases from J, leaving 7 bases between. This CDR3 is 14 amino acids long. In germline, CDR1 is MNHEY, CDR2 SVGAGI. The CDR3 is CASSYSRLNYGYTF. As DNA, the CDR3 is TGTGCCAGCAGTTACTCTAGGTTAAACTATGGCTACACCTTC.

The chain is built from TRBV5-1 and TRBJ1-4, with D unclear. V was cut by 4 bases and J by 7 bases, with 14 bases left in between. The CDR3 contains 14 residues. Germline V gene sequence: CDR1 SGHRS, CDR2 YFSETQ. In DNA, the CDR3 is TGCGCCAGCAGCCCCGGTGGGTCTTTTGAAAAACTGTTTTTT. Protein: CASSPGGSFEKLFF.

V usage is TRBV11-1 and J usage is TRBJ2-5; D is unclear. V lost 5 bases and J lost 1, with 11 bases in between. The V gene's germline CDR1 is SGHAT and CDR2 FQDESV (reference sequence). CDR3 size: 14 residues. The CDR3 here is CASSLDWSQETQYF. CDR3 coding DNA: TGTGCCAGCAGCCTAGACTGGTCCCAAGAGACCCAGTACTTC.

This clone was found once. V and J are TRBV28 and TRBJ1-4; D is uncertain. The germline CDR1 and CDR2 sequences are MDHEN and SYDVKM. V lost 3 bases to trimming and J lost 13 bases, with 12 bases between them. The CDR3 sequence is 12 residues long. CDR3 DNA: TGTGCCAGCAGTTTTGGGCGAGTTAGACTGTTTTTT. This codes for CASSFGRVRLFF.

This chain connects TRBV28 to TRBJ2-1; 9 bases fit TRBD2. Germline values: CDR1 MDHEN, CDR2 SYDVKM. J was trimmed by 6 bases and V by 3 bases; bases with no gene match: 6. The CDR3 consists of 15 residues. Written as DNA, the CDR3 is TGTGCCAGCAGTTTTGGGGGACTAGCAGCCAATGAGCAGTTCTTC. It translates to CASSFGGLAANEQFF.

The chain carries TRBV5-4 and TRBJ2-2; maybe TRBD2 (5 bases). The CDR3 is 13 residues long. Trimming removed 7 bases at V and 4 bases at J, with 11 bases between. Germline assignment: CDR1 SGHNT and CDR2 YYREEE (reference sequence). The chain's CDR3 is CASRTRGTGELFF. The DNA for the CDR3 is TGTGCCAGCCGTACACGGGGCACCGGGGAGCTGTTTTTT.

This clone appeared a single time. CDR3 nucleotides: TGTGCCAGTAGTCTATGGACAGGACTAGCCAAAAACATTCAGTACTTC. It is translated as CASSLWTGLAKNIQYF. The genes are TRBV19 and TRBJ2-4; 7 bases are shared with TRBD1. The length of the CDR3 is 16 residues. V shed 5 bases and J 0 bases; nucleotides not matched to a gene: 7. Per the germline V gene, CDR1 is LNHDA and CDR2 is SQIVND (reference sequence).

The chain employs TRBV21-1 and TRBJ1-2; TRBD1, the table's D call, was not compared with the DNA. TRBV21-1 counts as a pseudogene. This CDR3 has 15 residues. CDR3 loop: CASSKPGQEVYGYTF. Here the CDR3 DNA reads TGTGCCAGCAGCAAACCGGGACAGGAGGTCTATGGCTACACCTTC.

The chain employs TRBV6-4 and TRBJ1-5; no clear D. V shed 7 bases and J shed 9 bases, with 13 bases lying between them. The CDR3 has 12 residues. Germline V gives CDR1 MRHNA, CDR2 SNTAGT. The CDR3 reads CASIYSRGPQHF. DNA for the CDR3: TGTGCCAGCATTTACAGCCGGGGGCCCCAGCATTTT.

The genes are TRBV20-1 and TRBJ2-5, with D unresolved. The V end lost 5 bases, the J end lost 5 bases, and 6 bases lay between the germline ends. Per the germline V gene, CDR1 is DFQATT and CDR2 is SNEGSKA (reference sequence). The CDR3 totals 10 residues. CDR3 residues: CSALSETQYF. The CDR3 DNA follows: TGCAGTGCTCTTTCGGAGACCCAGTACTTC.

The gene calls are TRBV7-9 and TRBJ1-4; D remains ambiguous. V gave up 1 base and J gave up 0 bases, with 12 bases separating them. Per the germline V gene, CDR1 is SEHNR and CDR2 is FQNEAQ (reference sequence). The CDR3 totals 17 residues. The DNA of the CDR3 is TGTGCCAGCAGCTTAGTGCCGGGCTATGCAACTAATGAAAAACTGTTTTTT. This gives the protein CASSLVPGYATNEKLFF.

The chain combines TRBV6-1 with TRBJ2-2; D may be TRBD2 (6 bases). Per the germline V gene, CDR1 is MNHNS and CDR2 is SASEGT. The CDR3 contains 15 residues. V was clipped by 2 bases and J by 1 base, with 8 bases between them. CDR3 DNA: TGTGCCAGCAGTGAATCGCGGGGGAACACCGGGGAGCTGTTTTTT. It encodes CASSESRGNTGELFF.

The rearrangement links TRBV19 to TRBJ2-1, with D possibly TRBD2 on 5 matching bases. Germline-derived CDR1 and CDR2 are LNHDA and SQIVND (reference sequence). V was cut by 2 bases and J by 7 bases, with 18 bases left in between. This CDR3 region has 16 residues. The CDR3 sequence is CASSILAPRRLNEQFF. For the CDR3, the DNA is TGTGCCAGTAGTATATTGGCACCGAGGAGGTTGAATGAGCAGTTCTTC.

This rearrangement joins TRBV5-1 to TRBJ2-5; D gene uncertain. The CDR3 has 13 amino acids. The ends were cut back, 0 bases at V and 5 bases at J, with 8 bases in the middle. Germline V lookup: CDR1 SGHRS, CDR2 YFSETQ. In DNA form, the CDR3 reads TGCGCCAGCAGCTTGGCCCCCCGGGAGACCCAGTACTTC. Its translation: CASSLAPRETQYF.

The chain couples TRBV28 to TRBJ1-2; D possibly corresponds to TRBD1 (6 bases). The V end was cut by 10 bases, the J end by 4 bases, with 19 bases between. CDR3 length equals 14 residues. Germline-derived CDR1 and CDR2 are MDHEN and SYDVKM. The DNA for the CDR3 is TGTGCCACGGAGGACAGATCTGGGGTCTATGGCTACACCTTC. As protein: CATEDRSGVYGYTF.

The chain employs TRBV18 and TRBJ1-1; D may be TRBD1 (6 bases). V lost 3 bases and J 0 bases, leaving 8 bases between the germline ends. The V gene's germline CDR1 is KGHSH and CDR2 LQKENI. The CDR3 spans 14 residues. The CDR3 bases are TGTGCCAGCTCACCGGACAGCGTGAACACTGAAGCTTTCTTT. It translates to CASSPDSVNTEAFF.

This CDR3 reads CASSLELGQTSSYEQYF. CDR3 bases: TGTGCCAGCAGCTTGGAGTTGGGACAGACGAGCTCCTACGAGCAGTACTTC. The V call is TRBV5-5, the J call TRBJ2-7; 7 nucleotides match TRBD1. Germline V gives CDR1 SGHKS, CDR2 YYEKEE (reference sequence). There are 17 residues in the CDR3. The V segment lost 0 bases and the J segment 0 bases; nucleotides outside the gene matches: 9.

The chain carries TRBV6-1 and TRBJ1-6; possible D gene TRBD1, 6 bases. Germline CDR1 and CDR2: MNHNS and SASEGT. V lost 8 bases, J lost 0 bases, and 11 bases lay in between. The CDR3 length is 15 residues. The CDR3 protein is CASGTTGSYNSPLHF. The CDR3, as DNA: TGTGCCAGCGGGACGACAGGCTCCTATAATTCACCCCTCCACTTT.